This T cell receptor (beta chain) was recovered during a study of blood T cell repertoires in COVID-19. Produced via immunoSEQ multiplex PCR; TCRdb's table is partial and in-frame only. This table has 90,000 to 150,000 clones, approximately 81% appearing once. Germline values: CDR1 LGHDT, CDR2 YNNKEL (reference sequence). With 4 bases clipped from V and 1 base from J, the junction kept 6 bases outside the gene matches. This CDR3 is 15 amino acids long. Sequencing was carried out using peripheral blood. The TCR comes from a woman of 80 years or more with acute or convalescent COVID-19. The chain links TRBV3-1 (or the pseudogene TRBV3-2) to TRBJ1-1, with 7 bases lining up with TRBD1. The CDR3 nucleotides are TGTGCCAGCAGCCCTTTGGGACAGCCGAACACTGAAGCTTTCTTT. This encodes CASSPLGQPNTEAFF.